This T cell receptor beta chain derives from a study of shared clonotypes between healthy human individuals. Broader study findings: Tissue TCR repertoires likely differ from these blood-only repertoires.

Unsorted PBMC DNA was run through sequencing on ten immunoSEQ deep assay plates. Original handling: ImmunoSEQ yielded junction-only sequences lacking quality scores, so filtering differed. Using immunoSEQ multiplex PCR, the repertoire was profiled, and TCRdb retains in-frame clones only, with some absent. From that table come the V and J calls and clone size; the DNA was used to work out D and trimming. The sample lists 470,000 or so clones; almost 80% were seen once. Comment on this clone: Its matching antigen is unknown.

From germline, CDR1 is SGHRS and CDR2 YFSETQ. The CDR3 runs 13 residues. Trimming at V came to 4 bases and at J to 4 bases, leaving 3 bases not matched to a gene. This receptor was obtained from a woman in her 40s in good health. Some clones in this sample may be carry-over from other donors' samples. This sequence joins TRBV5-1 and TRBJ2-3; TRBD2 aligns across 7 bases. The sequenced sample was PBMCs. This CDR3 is CASSGGEADTQYF. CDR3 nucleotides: TGCGCCAGCAGCGGGGGGGAAGCAGATACGCAGTATTTT.